This paragraph reports one T cell receptor (beta chain). This record belongs to a study of T-cell reconstitution after alpha-beta-depleted transplantation in children. V dropped 4 bases and J dropped 8; count of bases not matched to a gene: 5. Germline CDR1 reads SGHTA; CDR2 reads FQGNSA. The CDR3 spans 14 residues. This sample's TCRbeta library carried unique molecular identifier barcodes. TCRdb ran MiXCR on the PCR reads and lists one entry per CDR3 protein. The table includes about a million distinct CDR3 sequences, about 29% detected once. The sample consisted of PBMCs, mostly from graft donor cells, taken 360 days after TCRalphabeta/CD19-depleted stem cell transplant. The V and J genes are TRBV7-2 and TRBJ2-5, with 12 bases that match TRBD2. The TCR originated in a boy under two years old who had a stem cell transplant for SCID, so the T cells may come from the graft donor. This CDR3 reads CASSSGLAGTTQYF. The CDR3 DNA reads as TGTGCCAGCAGCTCAGGACTAGCGGGGACTACCCAGTACTTC.